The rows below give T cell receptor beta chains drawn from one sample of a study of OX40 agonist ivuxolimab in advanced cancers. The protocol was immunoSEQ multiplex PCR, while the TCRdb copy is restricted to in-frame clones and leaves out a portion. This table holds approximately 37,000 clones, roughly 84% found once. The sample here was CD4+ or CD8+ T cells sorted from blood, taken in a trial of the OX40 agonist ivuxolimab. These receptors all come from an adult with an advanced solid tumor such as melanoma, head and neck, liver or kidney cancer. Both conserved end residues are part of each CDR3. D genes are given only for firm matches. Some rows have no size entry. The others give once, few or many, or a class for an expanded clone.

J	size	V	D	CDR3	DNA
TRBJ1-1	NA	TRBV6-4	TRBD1	CASRAGGNTEAFF	TGTGCCAGCAGGGCAGGGGGGAACACTGAAGCTTTCTTT
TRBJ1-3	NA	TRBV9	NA	CASSVGMSGNTIYF	TGTGCCAGCAGCGTAGGGATGTCTGGAAACACCATATATTTT
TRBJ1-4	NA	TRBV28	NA	CASSLSRVEKLFF	TGTGCCAGCAGTTTATCCAGGGTTGAAAAACTGTTTTTT
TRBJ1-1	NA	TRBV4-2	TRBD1	CASSRTTGTTEAFF	TGTGCCAGCAGCCGTACGACAGGGACCACTGAAGCTTTCTTT
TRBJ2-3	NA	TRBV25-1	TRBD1	CASAQGALDTQYF	TGTGCCAGCGCACAGGGGGCTTTAGATACGCAGTATTTT
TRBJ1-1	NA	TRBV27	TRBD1	CASSPRTGTNTEAFF	TGTGCCAGCAGCCCCAGGACAGGTACAAACACTGAAGCTTTCTTT
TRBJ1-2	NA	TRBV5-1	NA	CASSLDRSGYTF	TGCGCCAGCAGCTTGGACAGGTCCGGCTACACCTTC
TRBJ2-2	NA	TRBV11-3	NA	CASSSPPERKGTGELFF	TGTGCCAGCAGCTCCCCCCCCGAGCGAAAGGGGACCGGGGAGCTGTTTTTT
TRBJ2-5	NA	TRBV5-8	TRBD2	CASSFYRDTIAGRQETQYF	TGTGCCAGCAGCTTCTACCGGGACACAATAGCGGGGCGCCAAGAGACCCAGTACTTC
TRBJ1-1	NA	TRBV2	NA	CASTVKGQNTEAFF	TGTGCCAGCACCGTCAAAGGTCAGAACACTGAAGCTTTCTTT
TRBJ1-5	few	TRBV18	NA	CASSSGQVYQPQHF	TGTGCCAGCTCATCGGGGCAAGTCTATCAGCCCCAGCATTTT
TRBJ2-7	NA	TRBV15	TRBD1	CATSRGSTGASGEQYF	TGTGCCACCAGCAGAGGTTCGACAGGGGCATCGGGCGAGCAGTACTTC
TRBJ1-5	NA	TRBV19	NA	CASAWGRGDNQPQHF	TGTGCCAGTGCTTGGGGTCGAGGTGACAATCAGCCCCAGCATTTT
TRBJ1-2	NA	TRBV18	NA	CASSPSSGEYGYTF	TGTGCCAGCTCACCTTCTTCAGGGGAATATGGCTACACCTTC
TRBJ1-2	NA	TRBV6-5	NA	CASSPRMTRGYTF	TGTGCCAGCAGCCCCCGGATGACGAGAGGCTACACCTTC
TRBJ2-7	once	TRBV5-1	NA	CASGFLRDAYEQYF	TGCGCCAGCGGCTTTCTCAGGGACGCCTACGAGCAGTACTTC
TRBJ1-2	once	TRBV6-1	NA	CASGVQGRGYTF	TGTGCCAGCGGTGTTCAGGGGCGAGGCTACACCTTC
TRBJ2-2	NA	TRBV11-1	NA	CASSRGGFTPGELFF	TGTGCCAGCAGCCGCGGTGGCTTTACCCCCGGGGAGCTGTTTTTT
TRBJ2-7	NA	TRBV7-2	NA	CASSPDPSRTYEQYF	TGTGCCAGCAGCCCGGACCCTAGTAGAACTTACGAGCAGTACTTC
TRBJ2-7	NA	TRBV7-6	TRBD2	CASSRGRGTYEQYF	TGTGCCAGCAGCCGCGGGAGAGGCACCTACGAGCAGTACTTC
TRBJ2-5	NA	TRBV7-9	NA	CASSLLETQYF	TGTGCCAGCAGCTTACTCGAGACCCAGTACTTC
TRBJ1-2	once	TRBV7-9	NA	CASSLVSLSVYTF	TGTGCCAGCAGCTTGGTGAGCCTTTCAGTCTACACCTTC
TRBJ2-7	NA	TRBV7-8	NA	CASMPFRSGYEQYF	TGTGCCAGCATGCCTTTCCGTTCGGGTTACGAGCAGTACTTC
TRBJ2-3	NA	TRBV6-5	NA	CASSYPTTTGTDTQYF	TGTGCCAGCAGTTACCCAACAACAACCGGCACAGATACGCAGTATTTT
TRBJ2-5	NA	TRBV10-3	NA	CAISGHLQETQYF	TGTGCCATCAGCGGACACCTCCAAGAGACCCAGTACTTC
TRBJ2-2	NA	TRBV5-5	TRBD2	CASSWASGRGNTGELFF	TGTGCCAGCAGCTGGGCTAGCGGGAGGGGAAACACCGGGGAGCTGTTTTTT
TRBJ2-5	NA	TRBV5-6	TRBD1	CASSLGQGTKTQYF	TGTGCCAGCAGTTTGGGACAGGGAACAAAGACCCAGTACTTC
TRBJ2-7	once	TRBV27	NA	CASVRWGSHEQYF	TGTGCCAGCGTCAGGTGGGGGTCCCACGAGCAGTACTTC
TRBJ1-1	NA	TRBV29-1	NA	CSVVQGGTEAFF	TGCAGCGTTGTCCAGGGTGGCACTGAAGCTTTCTTT
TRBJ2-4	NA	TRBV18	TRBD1	CASSPRGARTGGTNIQYF	TGTGCCAGCTCACCACGGGGGGCACGGACAGGGGGCACAAACATTCAGTACTTC
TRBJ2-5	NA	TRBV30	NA	CAWSGAVPETQYF	TGTGCCTGGAGCGGGGCGGTACCTGAGACCCAGTACTTC
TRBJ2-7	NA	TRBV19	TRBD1	CASSPGTAYEQYF	TGTGCCAGTAGTCCCGGGACAGCCTACGAGCAGTACTTC
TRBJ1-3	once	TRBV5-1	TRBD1	CASSPGTVGNIIYF	TGCGCCAGCAGCCCTGGGACAGTAGGAAACATCATATATTTT
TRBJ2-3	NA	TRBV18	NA	CASSPPSARDTQYF	TGTGCCAGCTCACCACCCTCGGCCAGGGATACGCAGTATTTT
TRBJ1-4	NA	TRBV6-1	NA	CASSPGSPNEKLFF	TGTGCCAGCAGCCCGGGTTCTCCTAATGAAAAACTGTTTTTT
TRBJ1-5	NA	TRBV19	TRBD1	CASSNGQVLYQPQHF	TGTGCCAGTAGTAACGGACAGGTCCTTTATCAGCCCCAGCATTTT
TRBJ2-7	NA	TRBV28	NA	CASRAGLYEQYF	TGTGCCAGCAGGGCTGGACTCTACGAGCAGTACTTC
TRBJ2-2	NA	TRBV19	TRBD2	CASSILGRAERATGELFF	TGTGCCAGTAGTATTCTTGGGAGGGCGGAGAGGGCCACCGGGGAGCTGTTTTTT
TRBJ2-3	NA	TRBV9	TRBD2	CASSSRTSGRASTDTQYF	TGTGCCAGCAGCTCTCGGACTAGCGGGAGGGCTAGCACAGATACGCAGTATTTT
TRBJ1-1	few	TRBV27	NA	CASTGFNTEAFF	TGTGCCAGCACAGGGTTTAACACTGAAGCTTTCTTT
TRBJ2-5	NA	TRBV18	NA	CASSPRTPQETQYF	TGTGCCAGCTCACCACGGACACCCCAAGAGACCCAGTACTTC
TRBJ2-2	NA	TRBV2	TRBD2	CASTLAGGPGNTGELFF	TGTGCCAGCACCCTAGCGGGAGGGCCCGGGAACACCGGGGAGCTGTTTTTT
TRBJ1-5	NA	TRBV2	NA	CASSEVLAGLQHF	TGTGCCAGCAGTGAAGTTTTAGCAGGGCTACAGCATTTT
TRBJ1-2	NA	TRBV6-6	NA	CATSNAVNYGYTF	TGTGCCACCTCGAACGCCGTCAACTATGGCTACACCTTC
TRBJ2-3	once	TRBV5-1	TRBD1	CASSLRQGPLTDTQYF	TGCGCCAGCAGCTTGCGACAGGGGCCCCTCACAGATACGCAGTATTTT
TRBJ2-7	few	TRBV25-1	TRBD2	CASSEETSGIYEQYF	TGTGCCAGCAGTGAGGAGACTAGCGGGATATACGAGCAGTACTTC
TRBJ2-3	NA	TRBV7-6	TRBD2	CATRRGVDTDTQYF	TGTGCAACCCGTCGGGGGGTTGACACAGATACGCAGTATTTT
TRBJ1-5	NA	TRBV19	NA	CASSIGWQDNQPQHF	TGTGCCAGTAGTATAGGATGGCAGGACAATCAGCCCCAGCATTTT
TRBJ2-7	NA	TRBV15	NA	CATSGPGTLGQYF	TGTGCCACCAGCGGTCCCGGGACCTTAGGGCAGTACTTC
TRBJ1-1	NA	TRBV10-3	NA	CAIKADTLSSNTEAFF	TGTGCCATCAAAGCGGACACGCTTTCATCAAACACTGAAGCTTTCTTT
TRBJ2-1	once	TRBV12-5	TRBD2	CASGLRLAGGPYNEQFF	TGTGCTAGTGGTTTGAGACTAGCGGGGGGGCCCTACAATGAGCAGTTCTTC
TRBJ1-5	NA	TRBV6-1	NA	CASSDDSWLPQHF	TGTGCCAGCAGTGATGACTCATGGCTGCCCCAGCATTTT
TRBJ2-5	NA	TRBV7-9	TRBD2	CASSLREGLAGNF	TGTGCCAGCAGCCTTAGGGAGGGACTAGCGGGAAACTTC
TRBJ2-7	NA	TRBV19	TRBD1	CASSPLRGQVTNSYEQYF	TGTGCCAGTAGTCCCCTCAGGGGACAGGTCACCAACTCCTACGAGCAGTACTTC
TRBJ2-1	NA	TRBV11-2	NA	CASSPLSSYNEQFF	TGTGCCAGCAGCCCCCTCTCATCCTACAATGAGCAGTTCTTC